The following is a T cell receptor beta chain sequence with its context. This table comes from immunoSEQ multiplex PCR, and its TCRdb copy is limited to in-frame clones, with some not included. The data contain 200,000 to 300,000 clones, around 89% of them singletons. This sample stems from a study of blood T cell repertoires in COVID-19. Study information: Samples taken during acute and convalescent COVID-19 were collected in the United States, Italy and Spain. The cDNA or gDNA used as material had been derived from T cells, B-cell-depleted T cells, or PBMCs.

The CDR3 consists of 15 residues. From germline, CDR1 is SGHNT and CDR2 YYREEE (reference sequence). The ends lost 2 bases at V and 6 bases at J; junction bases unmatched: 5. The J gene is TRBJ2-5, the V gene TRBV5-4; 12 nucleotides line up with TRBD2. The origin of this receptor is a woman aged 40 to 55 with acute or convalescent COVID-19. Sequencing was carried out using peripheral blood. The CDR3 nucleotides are TGTGCCAGCAGCTTTCCTAGCGGGGGGGGCAAGACCCAGTACTTC. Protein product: CASSFPSGGGKTQYF.